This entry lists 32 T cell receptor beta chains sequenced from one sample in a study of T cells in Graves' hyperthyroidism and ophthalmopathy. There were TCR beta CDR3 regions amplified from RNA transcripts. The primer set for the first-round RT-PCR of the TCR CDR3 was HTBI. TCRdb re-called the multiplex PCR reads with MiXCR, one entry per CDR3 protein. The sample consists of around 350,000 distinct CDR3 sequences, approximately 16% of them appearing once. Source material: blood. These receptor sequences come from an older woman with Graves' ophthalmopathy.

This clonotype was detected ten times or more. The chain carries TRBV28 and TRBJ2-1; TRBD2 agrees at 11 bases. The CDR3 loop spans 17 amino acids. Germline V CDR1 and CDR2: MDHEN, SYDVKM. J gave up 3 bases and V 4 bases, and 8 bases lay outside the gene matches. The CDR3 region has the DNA TGTGCCAGCAGTTCTGACCCAGGGACTAGCGGCTACAATGAGCAGTTCTTC. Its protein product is CASSSDPGTSGYNEQFF.

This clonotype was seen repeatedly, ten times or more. Here the CDR3 DNA reads TGTGCCAGCAGTAGCATCTGGGGCAGAGACGTAGGCAATGAGCAGTTCTTC. Translation: CASSSIWGRDVGNEQFF. V and J are TRBV6-1 and TRBJ2-1; weak D call: TRBD1 (5 bases). Germline CDR1 is MNHNS and CDR2 is SASEGT. The CDR3 length is 17 residues. V was cut by 5 bases and J by 6 bases, with 23 bases left in between.

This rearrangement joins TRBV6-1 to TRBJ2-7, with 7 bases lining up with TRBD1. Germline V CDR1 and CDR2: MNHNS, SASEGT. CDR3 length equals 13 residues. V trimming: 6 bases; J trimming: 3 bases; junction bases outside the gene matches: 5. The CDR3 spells CASRGGQFYEQYF. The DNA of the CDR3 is TGTGCCAGCAGAGGGGGACAGTTCTACGAGCAGTACTTC.

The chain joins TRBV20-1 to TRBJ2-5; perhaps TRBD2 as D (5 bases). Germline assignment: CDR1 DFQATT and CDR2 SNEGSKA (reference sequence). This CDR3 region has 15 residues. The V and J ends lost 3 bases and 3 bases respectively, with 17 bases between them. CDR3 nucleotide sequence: TGCAGTGCTAGTAGGGAGAGCATTGTGAAAGAGACCCAGTACTTC. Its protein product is CSASRESIVKETQYF.

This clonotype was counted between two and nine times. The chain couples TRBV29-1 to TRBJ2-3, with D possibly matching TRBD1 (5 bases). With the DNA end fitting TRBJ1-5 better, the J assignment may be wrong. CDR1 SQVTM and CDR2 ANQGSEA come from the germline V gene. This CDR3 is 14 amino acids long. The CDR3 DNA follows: TGCAGCGTTGGTGCCGGGGCGGGCGCAGATACGCAGCATTTT. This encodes CSVGAGAGADTQHF.

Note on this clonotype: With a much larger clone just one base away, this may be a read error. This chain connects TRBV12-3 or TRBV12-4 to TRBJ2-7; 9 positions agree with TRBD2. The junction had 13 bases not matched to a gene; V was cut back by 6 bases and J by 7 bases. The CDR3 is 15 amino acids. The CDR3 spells CASSPSGNLLIEQYF. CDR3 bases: TGTGCCAGCAGCCCTAGCGGGAACCTCTTGATAGAGCAGTACTTC.

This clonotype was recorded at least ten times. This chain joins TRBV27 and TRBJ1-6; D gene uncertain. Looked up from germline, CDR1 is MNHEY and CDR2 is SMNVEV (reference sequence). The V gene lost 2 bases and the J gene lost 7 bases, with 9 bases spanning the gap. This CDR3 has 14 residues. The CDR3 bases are TGTGCCAGCAGTTTAGATGGAGCCAATTCACCCCTCCACTTT. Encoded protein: CASSLDGANSPLHF.

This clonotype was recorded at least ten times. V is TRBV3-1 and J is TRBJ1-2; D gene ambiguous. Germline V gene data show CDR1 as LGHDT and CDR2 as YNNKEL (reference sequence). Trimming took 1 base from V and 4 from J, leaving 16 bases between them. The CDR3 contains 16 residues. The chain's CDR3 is CASSQAAGAAIYGYTF. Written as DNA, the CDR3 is TGTGCCAGCAGCCAAGCGGCAGGAGCTGCCATCTATGGCTACACCTTC.

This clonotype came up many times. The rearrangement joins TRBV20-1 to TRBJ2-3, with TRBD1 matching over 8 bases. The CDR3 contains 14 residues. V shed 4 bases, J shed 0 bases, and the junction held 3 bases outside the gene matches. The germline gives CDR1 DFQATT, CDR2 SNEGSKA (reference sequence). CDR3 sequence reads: CSAKGQASTDTQYF. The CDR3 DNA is TGCAGTGCTAAGGGACAGGCTAGCACAGATACGCAGTATTTT.

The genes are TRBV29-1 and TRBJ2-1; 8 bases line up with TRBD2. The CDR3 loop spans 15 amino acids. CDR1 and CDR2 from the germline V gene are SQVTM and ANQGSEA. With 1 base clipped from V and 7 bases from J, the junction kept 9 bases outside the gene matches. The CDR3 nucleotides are TGCAGCGTTGAAGGTGGGCGCGGGGGGACTAATGAGCAGTTCTTC. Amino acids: CSVEGGRGGTNEQFF.

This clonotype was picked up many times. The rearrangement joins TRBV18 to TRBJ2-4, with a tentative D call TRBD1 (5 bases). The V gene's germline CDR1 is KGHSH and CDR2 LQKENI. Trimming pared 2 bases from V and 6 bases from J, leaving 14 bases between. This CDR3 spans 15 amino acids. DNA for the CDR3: TGTGCCAGCTCACCAACAGGACGCGGTGGAAACATTCAGTACTTC. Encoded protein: CASSPTGRGGNIQYF.

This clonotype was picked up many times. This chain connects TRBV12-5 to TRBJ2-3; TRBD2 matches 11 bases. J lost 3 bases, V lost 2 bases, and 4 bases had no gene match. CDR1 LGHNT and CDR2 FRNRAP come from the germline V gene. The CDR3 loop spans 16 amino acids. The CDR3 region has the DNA TGTGCTAGTGGTTTGCGACTAGCGGGATCTACAGATACGCAGTATTTT. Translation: CASGLRLAGSTDTQYF.

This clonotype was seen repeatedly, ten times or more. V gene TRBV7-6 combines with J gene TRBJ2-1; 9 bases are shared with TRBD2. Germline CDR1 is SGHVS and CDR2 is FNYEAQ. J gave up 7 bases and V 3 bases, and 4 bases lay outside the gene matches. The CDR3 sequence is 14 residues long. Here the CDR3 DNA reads TGTGCCAGCAGCTTCGGCGGGAGGGGGAATGAGCAGTTCTTC. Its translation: CASSFGGRGNEQFF.

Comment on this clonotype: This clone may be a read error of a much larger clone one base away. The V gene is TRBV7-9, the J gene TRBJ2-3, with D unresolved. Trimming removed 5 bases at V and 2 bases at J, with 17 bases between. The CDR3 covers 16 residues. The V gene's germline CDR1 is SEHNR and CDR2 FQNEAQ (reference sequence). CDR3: CASSLDFSHNTDTQYF. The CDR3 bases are TGTGCCAGCAGCCTCGACTTTTCCCATAACACAGATACGCAGTATTTT.

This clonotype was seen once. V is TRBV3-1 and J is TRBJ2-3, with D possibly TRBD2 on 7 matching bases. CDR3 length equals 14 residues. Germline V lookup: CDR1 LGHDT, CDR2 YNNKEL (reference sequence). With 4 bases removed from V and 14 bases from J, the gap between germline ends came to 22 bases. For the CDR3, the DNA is TGTGCCAGCAGCCCAAGAAGTGGAGGGGGAGGGCCGTATTTT. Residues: CASSPRSGGGGPYF.

Written as DNA, the CDR3 is TGTGCCAGCAGCGTAGCGGGCAGGGGAGTCCCTGGGGCCAACGTCCTGACTTTC. Translation gives CASSVAGRGVPGANVLTF. J is TRBJ2-6 and V is TRBV9, with D perhaps matching TRBD1 (6 bases). V was trimmed by 0 bases and J by 2 bases, leaving 15 bases between them. Germline-derived CDR1 and CDR2 are SGDLS and YYNGEE. The CDR3 has 18 amino acids.

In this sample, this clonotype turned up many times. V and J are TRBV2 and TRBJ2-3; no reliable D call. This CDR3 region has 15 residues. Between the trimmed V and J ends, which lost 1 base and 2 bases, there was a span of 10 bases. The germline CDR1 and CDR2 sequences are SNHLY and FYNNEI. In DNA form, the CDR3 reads TGTGCCAGCAGTGAAGATTTACAGCCCACAGATACGCAGTATTTT. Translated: CASSEDLQPTDTQYF.

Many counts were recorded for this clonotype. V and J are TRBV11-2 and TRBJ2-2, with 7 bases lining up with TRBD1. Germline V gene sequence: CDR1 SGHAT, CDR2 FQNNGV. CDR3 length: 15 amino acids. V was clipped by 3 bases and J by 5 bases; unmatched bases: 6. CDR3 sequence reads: CASSFEGAITGELFF. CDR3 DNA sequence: TGTGCCAGCAGCTTTGAGGGGGCGATAACCGGGGAGCTGTTTTTT.

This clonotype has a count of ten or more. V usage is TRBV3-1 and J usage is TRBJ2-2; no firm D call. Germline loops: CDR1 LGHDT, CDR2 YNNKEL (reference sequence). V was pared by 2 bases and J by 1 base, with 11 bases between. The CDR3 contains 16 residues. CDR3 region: CASSQMSRLNTGELFF. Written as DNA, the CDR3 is TGTGCCAGCAGCCAAATGAGCAGGTTGAACACCGGGGAGCTGTTTTTT.

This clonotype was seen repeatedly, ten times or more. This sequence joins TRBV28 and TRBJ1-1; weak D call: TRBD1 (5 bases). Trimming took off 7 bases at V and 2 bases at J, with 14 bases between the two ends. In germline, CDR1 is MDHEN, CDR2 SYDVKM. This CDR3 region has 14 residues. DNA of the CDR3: TGTGCCAGCACTCGTCGGGGGGGAAACACTGAAGCTTTCTTT. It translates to CASTRRGGNTEAFF.

The CDR3 loop reads CAWGGQGQIYEQYF. CDR3 coding DNA: TGTGCCTGGGGGGGACAGGGGCAAATCTACGAGCAGTACTTC. This chain connects TRBV30 to TRBJ2-7; 10 bases map to TRBD1. The CDR3 sequence is 14 residues long. With 5 bases clipped from V and 3 bases from J, the junction kept 7 bases outside the gene matches. Germline CDR1 GTSNPN, CDR2 SVGIG (reference sequence).

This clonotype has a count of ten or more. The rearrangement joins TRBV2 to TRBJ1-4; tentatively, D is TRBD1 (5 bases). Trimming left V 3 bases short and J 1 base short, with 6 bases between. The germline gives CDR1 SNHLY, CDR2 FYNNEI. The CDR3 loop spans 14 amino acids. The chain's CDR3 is CASSEQGTNEKLFF. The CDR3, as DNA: TGTGCCAGCAGTGAGCAGGGAACTAATGAAAAACTGTTTTTT.

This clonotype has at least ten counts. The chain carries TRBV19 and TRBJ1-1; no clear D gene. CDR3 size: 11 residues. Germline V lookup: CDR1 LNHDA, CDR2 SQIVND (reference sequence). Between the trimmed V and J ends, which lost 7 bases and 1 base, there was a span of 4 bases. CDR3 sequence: CASNENTEAFF. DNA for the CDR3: TGTGCCAGTAACGAGAACACTGAAGCTTTCTTT.

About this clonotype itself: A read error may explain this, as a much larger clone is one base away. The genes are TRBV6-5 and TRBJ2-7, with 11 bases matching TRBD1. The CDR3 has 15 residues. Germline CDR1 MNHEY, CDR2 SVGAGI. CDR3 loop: CASSWPVGQGGERYF. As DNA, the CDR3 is TGTGCCAGCAGTTGGCCGGTGGGACAGGGGGGCGAGCGGTACTTC.

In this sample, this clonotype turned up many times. CDR3 nucleotides: TGTGCCAGCAGTTTAAGACAGGGAGGTAACTATGGCTACACCTTC. This sequence encodes CASSLRQGGNYGYTF. The chain links TRBV28 to TRBJ1-2; TRBD1 agrees at 7 bases. This CDR3 has 15 amino acids. J gave up 1 base and V 2 bases, and 4 bases lay outside the gene matches. Germline-derived CDR1 and CDR2 are MDHEN and SYDVKM.

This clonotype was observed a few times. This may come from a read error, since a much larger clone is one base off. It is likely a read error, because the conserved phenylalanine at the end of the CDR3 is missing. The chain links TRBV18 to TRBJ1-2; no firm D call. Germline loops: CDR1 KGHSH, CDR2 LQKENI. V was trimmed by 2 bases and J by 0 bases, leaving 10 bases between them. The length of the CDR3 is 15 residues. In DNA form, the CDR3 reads TGTGCCAGCTCACCAAGGCAGCTCCCTAACTATGGCTACACCCTC. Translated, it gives CASSPRQLPNYGYTL.

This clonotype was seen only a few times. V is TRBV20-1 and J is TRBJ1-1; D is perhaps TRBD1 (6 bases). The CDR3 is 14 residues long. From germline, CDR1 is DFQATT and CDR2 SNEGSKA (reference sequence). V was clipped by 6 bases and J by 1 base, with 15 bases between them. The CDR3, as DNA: TGCAGTGCCCCCGTCGGGGGACAGAACACTGAAGCTTTCTTT. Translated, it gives CSAPVGGQNTEAFF.

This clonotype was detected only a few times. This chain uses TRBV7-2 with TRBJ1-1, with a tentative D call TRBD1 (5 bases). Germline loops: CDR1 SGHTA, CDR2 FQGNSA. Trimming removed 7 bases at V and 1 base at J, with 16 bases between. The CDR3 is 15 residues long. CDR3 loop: CASTPGGRANTEAFF. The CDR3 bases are TGTGCCAGCACCCCCGGAGGCAGGGCGAACACTGAAGCTTTCTTT. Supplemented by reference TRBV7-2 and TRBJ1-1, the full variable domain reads GAGVSQSPSNKVTEKGKDVELRCDPISGHTALYWYRQSLGQGLEFLIYFQGNSAPDKSGLPSDRFSAERTGGSVSTLTIQRTQQEDSAVYLCASTPGGRANTEAFFGQGTRLTVV.

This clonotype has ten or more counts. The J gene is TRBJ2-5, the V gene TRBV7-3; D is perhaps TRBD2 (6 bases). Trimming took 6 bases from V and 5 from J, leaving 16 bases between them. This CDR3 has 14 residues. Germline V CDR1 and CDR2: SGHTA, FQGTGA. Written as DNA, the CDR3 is TGTGCCAGCAGTCCCGGGGGAAGTCGGGAGACCCAGTACTTC. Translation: CASSPGGSRETQYF.

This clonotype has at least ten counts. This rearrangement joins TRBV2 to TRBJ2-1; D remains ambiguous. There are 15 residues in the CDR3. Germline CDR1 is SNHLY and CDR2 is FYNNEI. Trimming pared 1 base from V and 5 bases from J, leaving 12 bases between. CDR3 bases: TGTGCCAGCAGTGAAGGGATACCCGGGCACAATGAGCAGTTCTTC. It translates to CASSEGIPGHNEQFF. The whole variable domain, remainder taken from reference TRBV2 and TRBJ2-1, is EPEVTQTPSHQVTQMGQEVILRCVPISNHLYFYWYRQILGQKVEFLVSFYNNEISEKSEIFDDQFSVERPDGSNFTLKIRSTKLEDSAMYFCASSEGIPGHNEQFFGPGTRLTVL.

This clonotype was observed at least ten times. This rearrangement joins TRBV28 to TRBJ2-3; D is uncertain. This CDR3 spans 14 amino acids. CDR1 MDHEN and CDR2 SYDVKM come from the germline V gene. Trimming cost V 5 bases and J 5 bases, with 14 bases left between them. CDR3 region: CASSRLGLGDTQYF. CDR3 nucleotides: TGTGCCAGCAGTAGGCTCGGGCTGGGAGATACGCAGTATTTT. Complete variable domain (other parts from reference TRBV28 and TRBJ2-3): DVKVTQSSRYLVKRTGEKVFLECVQDMDHENMFWYRQDPGLGLRLIYFSYDVKMKEKGDIPEGYSVSREKKERFSLILESASTNQTSMYLCASSRLGLGDTQYFGPGTRLTVL.

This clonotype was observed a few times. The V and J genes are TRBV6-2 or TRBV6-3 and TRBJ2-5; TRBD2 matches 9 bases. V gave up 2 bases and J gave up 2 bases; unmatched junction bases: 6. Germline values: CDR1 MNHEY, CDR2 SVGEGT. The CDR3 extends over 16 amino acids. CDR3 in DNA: TGTGCCAGCAGTTACGAAGGCGGGAGGGTTCAAGAGACCCAGTACTTC. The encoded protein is CASSYEGGRVQETQYF.